One and the same sample provided the 8 T cell receptor beta chains below, sequenced in a study of beta chain features in type 1 diabetes. Of the isolated RNA, all was reverse transcribed, and so the sequenced material was expressed TCRB transcripts. TCRdb's copy holds only in-frame clones and misses some; the assay was immunoSEQ multiplex PCR. The sample lists roughly 230,000 clones; 7.5% to 10% were seen once. Material: naive CD4+ T cells from blood. The source of these receptors is a woman younger than 35 in good health.

Of note for this clone: Other DNA variants within this sample encode the same CDR3. V usage is TRBV5-1 and J usage is TRBJ2-7; 15 bases are shared with TRBD2. The CDR3 runs to 17 residues. V was pared by 2 bases and J by 0 bases, with 3 bases of the junction left unmatched. Germline V gene data show CDR1 as SGHRS and CDR2 as YFSETQ. CDR3 amino acids: CASSLGLAGGSSYEQYF. CDR3 nucleotides: TGCGCCAGCAGCTTAGGACTAGCGGGAGGGAGCTCCTACGAGCAGTACTTC.

This chain uses TRBV30 with TRBJ1-6, with D uncertain. CDR1 is GTSNPN and CDR2 is SVGIG in the germline V gene (reference sequence). The CDR3 sequence is 14 residues long. Trimming took 0 bases from V and 8 from J, leaving 11 bases between them. CDR3 sequence reads: CAWSVAGSDSPLHF. CDR3 in DNA: TGTGCCTGGAGTGTAGCCGGCAGCGATTCACCCCTCCACTTT.

This clone was observed a handful of times. This chain links TRBV10-3 with TRBJ2-7; 7 bases line up with TRBD1. V was clipped by 6 bases and J by 5 bases; unmatched bases: 10. This CDR3 comprises 14 residues. CDR1 and CDR2 from the germline V gene are ENHRY and SYGVKD. CDR3: CAISRTKGADEQYF. The CDR3 DNA sequence: TGTGCCATCAGCCGGACAAAGGGGGCCGACGAGCAGTACTTC.

This clone was counted between two and nine times. The V gene is TRBV7-9, the J gene TRBJ1-1; 8 bases map to TRBD1. CDR1 and CDR2 (germline): SEHNR, FQNEAQ (reference sequence). The CDR3 spans 14 residues. After removal of 6 bases from V and 3 bases from J, the junction contained 6 bases not matched to a gene. In DNA, the CDR3 is TGTGCCAGCAGTCAACAGGGGGGGCACACTGAAGCTTTCTTT. The encoded protein is CASSQQGGHTEAFF.

The chain uses TRBV4-3 and TRBJ2-7; tentative D call: TRBD1 (6 bases). The length of the CDR3 is 15 residues. V lost 1 base to trimming and J lost 2 bases, with 12 bases between them. Per germline, CDR1 LGHNA and CDR2 YSLEER. The CDR3 sequence is CASSQGTVNPYEQYF. As DNA, the CDR3 is TGCGCCAGCAGCCAAGGGACAGTGAATCCCTACGAGCAGTACTTC.

This clone was found a few times. The CDR3 nucleotides read TGTGCCAGCAGTGAATATCGGACAGGGTCCGAGCAGTACTTC. Translating gives CASSEYRTGSEQYF. The rearrangement uses TRBV25-1 and TRBJ2-7; the match to TRBD1 covers 8 bases. The CDR3 loop spans 14 amino acids. Germline CDR1 reads MGHDK; CDR2 reads SYGVNS. Losses at the gene ends were 0 bases for V and 6 bases for J; bases not matched to a gene: 4.

The chain links TRBV18 to TRBJ1-2, with TRBD1 matching over 10 bases. The CDR3 covers 17 residues. Germline V gene lookup returns CDR1 KGHSH and CDR2 LQKENI. V was pared by 3 bases and J by 1 base, with 8 bases of the junction left unmatched. For the CDR3, the DNA is TGTGCCAGCTCACCTAGACAGGGGGCTAGTTTTAACTATGGCTACACCTTC. Protein product: CASSPRQGASFNYGYTF.

The chain has TRBV6-6 and TRBJ1-1; D gene ambiguous. Germline lookup yields CDR1 MNHNY and CDR2 SVGAGI (reference sequence). This CDR3 is built from 11 residues. V was trimmed by 5 bases and J by 7 bases, leaving 8 bases between them. Here the CDR3 DNA reads TGTGCCAGCAGTCAGGCATATGAAGCTTTCTTT. It encodes CASSQAYEAFF.